This TCR beta chain was sequenced during a study of blood T cells in healthy people across ages. The donors, aged 6 to 90, were healthy Caucasians from Russia. Isolated PBMCs totaled at least 7 million in each sample. Study findings and constraints: TCR beta diversity correlated strongly with naive T cell percentage. Long-lived donors exceeded aged donors in naive CD4+ cells and diversity.

Using a J-beta primer mix together with a sample-barcoded 5' primer, a second PCR was run for roughly 7 to 11 cycles. TCRdb independently ran MiXCR on the 5' RACE reads; one entry per CDR3 protein. The sample has about 680,000 distinct CDR3 sequences; about half are singletons. CDR1 and CDR2 from the germline V gene are SEHNR and FQNEAQ (reference sequence). There are 13 residues in the CDR3. As to this clonotype: Its target is not known.

The chain carries TRBV7-9 and TRBJ2-7; perhaps TRBD1 as D (6 bases). The J call may not be correct, given that the DNA end is closer to TRBJ2-5. The receptor was isolated from a woman between 55 and 75 years old in good health. Sequencing was carried out using blood. CDR3 sequence reads: CASSSYRAETQYF. CDR3 DNA sequence: TGTGCCAGCAGCTCATACAGGGCTGAGACCCAGTACTTC.